This T cell receptor beta chain was captured by sequencing in a study of follicular helper T cells after annual influenza vaccination. Findings of the study overall: Day 7 ICOS+CD38+ clones were most often found later in ICOS-CD38- cTfh cells.

The CDR3 has 17 residues. Generated by immunoSEQ multiplex PCR, the TCRdb table keeps only in-frame clones and is missing some. The repertoire holds some 2,100 clones, 87% seen once, with 2.5% to 3% in the top ten. Time point described: 2015-2016 season, pre-vaccination. About this clone itself: Its target is unknown.

The chain recombines TRBV21-1 with TRBJ2-4; TRBD2 is taken as the D call from the table, unchecked against the DNA. TRBV21-1 is described as a pseudogene. The sequences come from CXCR5- memory CD4+ T cells sorted from blood, collected on the day of influenza vaccination. This sequence originates from an adult who received the influenza vaccine. For the CDR3, the DNA is TGTGCCAGCAGCTTCGGGGTAGCTACACAAAGAAAAAACATTCAGTACTTC. Translating it yields CASSFGVATQRKNIQYF.